This T cell receptor (beta chain) came from a study of blood T cell repertoires in COVID-19. Study-wide background: Sample material is recorded as cDNA or gDNA derived from T cells, B-cell-depleted T cells, or PBMCs.

Germline V gene data show CDR1 as SGHVS and CDR2 as FNYEAQ. CDR3 size: 15 residues. With 1 base removed from V and 0 bases from J, the gap between germline ends came to 9 bases. This clone was recorded at least ten times. Seattle enrolled patients during active infection and tracked them longitudinally. As handled by the study authors: Counts of nucleated cells, estimated from reference gene primer amplification, were obtained. Profiling relied on immunoSEQ multiplex PCR, and the TCRdb table lists in-frame clones only, not all of them. V, J and clone size are those of that table, while D and trimming were read from the DNA. The table includes about 160,000 clones, about 85% detected once.

Specimen: peripheral blood. V and J are TRBV7-6 and TRBJ1-1, with D perhaps TRBD1 (5 bases). This clonotype was sampled from a man older than 75 with COVID-19, enrolled during active disease. CDR3 coding DNA: TGTGCCAGCAGCTTAGTTGCCAGGGTGAACACTGAAGCTTTCTTT. It translates to CASSLVARVNTEAFF.